This T cell receptor (beta chain) appears in the sequencing data of a study of blood T cell repertoires in COVID-19. Trimming took 2 bases from V and 7 from J, leaving 20 bases between them. Per germline, CDR1 KGHDR and CDR2 SFDVKD. The CDR3 spans 17 residues. Sequencing used immunoSEQ multiplex PCR; TCRdb keeps in-frame clones, though not all of them. The sample contains a few hundred thousand clones, 70% to 90% of which appear only once. Sequencing used peripheral blood. The chain uses TRBV24-1 and TRBJ1-5; possibly TRBD1 for D (6 bases). This TCR derives from a woman in her late teens or twenties who had recovered from COVID-19. As DNA, the CDR3 is TGTGCCACCAGTGATTCGGGACAAGTTCCGGGGGGGCAGCCCCAGCATTTT. It translates to CATSDSGQVPGGQPQHF.